The clone carrying this T cell receptor (beta chain) showed up just a few times. Its antigen is unidentified. MiXCR, applied by TCRdb to the 5' RACE reads, yields one record per CDR3 protein. Of around 150,000 distinct CDR3 sequences listed, approximately 16% are singletons. This record belongs to a study of CD8 T cells in ankylosing spondylitis. This CDR3 has 13 amino acids. Between the trimmed V and J ends, which lost 7 bases and 0 bases, there was a span of 7 bases. Overall study findings and caveats: Seemingly distinctive of ankylosing spondylitis blood was a TCR beta motif formed by eight highly homologous variants.

The J gene is TRBJ2-1, the V gene TRBV12-3 or TRBV12-4; the D is unclear. The TCR comes from a male donor with ankylosing spondylitis or in good health (not recorded which). The sequenced sample was blood, either unsorted or a sorted T cell fraction (not recorded which). CDR3 amino acids: CASTRSSYNEQFF. CDR3 DNA sequence: TGTGCCAGCACCCGTAGCTCCTACAATGAGCAGTTCTTC.